The 24 T cell receptor beta chains presented below share a single source sample, sequenced in a study of vaccination effects on CD4 cells after COVID-19. Profiled with immunoSEQ multiplex PCR; TCRdb holds only in-frame clones, not every one. Among 50,000 or so clones, about four fifths were seen once, and the ten largest hold around 5.5%. For these TCRs, the target antigens are not known. Expansion of antigen-specific CD4+ T cells with viral peptide pools was carried out by the ViraFEST assay before sequencing. Having been cultured for ten to eleven days, the cells underwent CD4+ T cell isolation. None of the vaccinated had previously contracted SARS-CoV-2, and their nucleocapsid antibodies tested negative. The specimen comprised CD4+ T cells from PBMCs cultured with HCoV-OC43 spike peptides, sampled before COVID-19 vaccination. Subset in this sample: HCoV-OC43 spike overlapping peptide pool stimulation. These receptors all stem from a human donor who received a COVID-19 vaccine.

In its sample, this clone was seen once. The chain joins TRBV5-1 to TRBJ2-3, with D tentatively TRBD1 (6 bases). Germline V gene lookup returns CDR1 SGHRS and CDR2 YFSETQ. There are 15 residues in the CDR3. Trimming removed 0 bases at V and 3 bases at J, with 11 bases between. The CDR3 DNA is TGCGCCAGCAGCTTGGACAGGGCGGAGACAGATACGCAGTATTTT. It yields the protein CASSLDRAETDTQYF.

The chain is built from TRBV19 and TRBJ2-7, with 10 bases aligning to TRBD1. Germline CDR1 reads LNHDA; CDR2 reads SQIVND (reference sequence). The trim removed 4 bases at V and 4 bases at J, leaving 10 bases unmatched. This CDR3 has 16 amino acids. DNA of the CDR3: TGTGCCAGTAGTAACCCCGACAGGGGGCAAGGGTACGAGCAGTACGTC. Protein product: CASSNPDRGQGYEQYV.

This chain joins TRBV5-1 and TRBJ2-5; D gene unclear. The germline V gene has CDR1 SGHRS and CDR2 YFSETQ. CDR3 length: 15 residues. Trimming stripped 0 bases from V and 4 bases from J, with 13 bases between. The CDR3 DNA is TGCGCCAGCAGCTTGGCCGGTCGTAAGCCAGAGACCCAGTACTTC. It is translated as CASSLAGRKPETQYF.

The chain recombines TRBV7-2 with TRBJ2-3; 7 bases line up with TRBD2. The V and J ends lost 5 bases and 9 bases, in that order; junction bases with no gene match: 8. This CDR3 spans 13 amino acids. Germline assignment: CDR1 SGHTA and CDR2 FQGNSA. The CDR3 DNA is TGTGCCAGCAGCCCCCAGCGGGGCATAACGCAGTATTTT. This gives the protein CASSPQRGITQYF.

The chain is built from TRBV6-5 and TRBJ2-5; 9 bases map to TRBD2. J gave up 2 bases and V 6 bases, and 7 bases lay outside the gene matches. CDR3 length: 15 residues. CDR1 MNHEY and CDR2 SVGAGI come from the germline V gene. CDR3 in DNA: TGTGCCAGCAGGTTAGCGGGGGCTGATCAAGAGACCCAGTACTTC. Translation gives CASRLAGADQETQYF.

The chain has TRBV18 and TRBJ1-1; D is unclear. The CDR3 consists of 15 residues. Trimming pared 1 base from V and 0 bases from J, leaving 9 bases between. The V gene's germline CDR1 is KGHSH and CDR2 LQKENI. The CDR3 nucleotides read TGTGCCAGCTCACCACGAGCAGTTATGAACACTGAAGCTTTCTTT. Protein product: CASSPRAVMNTEAFF.

This chain joins TRBV6-6 and TRBJ1-1; the D is unclear. Germline V gene sequence: CDR1 MNHNY, CDR2 SVGAGI (reference sequence). CDR3 length equals 13 residues. V lost 5 bases to trimming and J lost 3 bases, with 10 bases between them. In DNA form, the CDR3 reads TGTGCCAGCAGTAGCACGAAGGACACTGAAGCTTTCTTT. This encodes CASSSTKDTEAFF.

V usage is TRBV5-1 and J usage is TRBJ2-2; TRBD1 matches at 7 bases. Looked up from germline, CDR1 is SGHRS and CDR2 is YFSETQ. CDR3 size: 17 residues. V was clipped by 4 bases and J by 2 bases; unmatched bases: 11. Here the CDR3 reads CASSPRPGQPNTGELFF. CDR3 sequence (DNA): TGCGCCAGCAGCCCAAGGCCGGGACAGCCAAACACCGGGGAGCTGTTTTTT.

This clone was observed once. This sequence joins TRBV2 and TRBJ1-3, with D hard to call. The CDR3 contains 15 residues. V was trimmed by 4 bases and J by 1 base, leaving 11 bases between them. Germline loops: CDR1 SNHLY, CDR2 FYNNEI. The CDR3, as DNA: TGTGCCAGCAGTGTTGAGGGAGGGTCTGGAAACACCATATATTTT. It encodes CASSVEGGSGNTIYF.

This rearrangement joins TRBV5-1 to TRBJ2-6; TRBD1 might be the D (5 bases). The CDR3 length is 15 residues. V lost 2 bases to trimming and J lost 1 base, with 7 bases between them. Germline CDR1 reads SGHRS; CDR2 reads YFSETQ. The CDR3 DNA follows: TGCGCCAGCAGCTTTTCAGGGTCTGGGGCCAACGTCCTGACTTTC. Translated, it gives CASSFSGSGANVLTF.

This clone was seen once. V usage is TRBV7-9 and J usage is TRBJ2-5; tentatively, D is TRBD1 (5 bases). Trimming removed 2 bases at V and 3 bases at J, with 10 bases between. CDR1 is SEHNR and CDR2 is FQNEAQ in the germline V gene (reference sequence). The CDR3 covers 14 residues. The CDR3 is CASSLRQTEETQYF. In nucleotides, the CDR3 is TGTGCCAGCAGCTTAAGACAGACCGAAGAGACCCAGTACTTC.

The rearrangement uses TRBV18 and TRBJ1-1, with 8 bases fitting TRBD1. The CDR3 length is 15 residues. V shed 1 base, J shed 1 base, and the junction held 2 bases outside the gene matches. Looked up from germline, CDR1 is KGHSH and CDR2 is LQKENI. The CDR3 bases are TGTGCCAGCTCACCACTTCAGGGGGCGAACACTGAAGCTTTCTTT. Its protein product is CASSPLQGANTEAFF.

The chain employs TRBV7-2 and TRBJ2-5, with D perhaps TRBD2 (6 bases). V was clipped by 3 bases and J by 6 bases, with 20 bases between them. The CDR3 has 16 residues. Germline assignment: CDR1 SGHTA and CDR2 FQGNSA. The CDR3 sequence is CASSFTAGPLQQTQYF. The CDR3 DNA follows: TGTGCCAGCAGCTTCACGGCGGGGCCGCTACAACAGACCCAGTACTTC.

This clone was seen only a few times. This sequence joins TRBV10-2 and TRBJ1-2; possible D gene TRBD1, 5 bases. Germline CDR1 is WSHSY and CDR2 is SAAADI. This CDR3 region has 12 residues. Trimming pared 5 bases from V and 8 bases from J, leaving 12 bases between. CDR3 bases: TGCGCCAGCAGTTGGAGAAGGGACGGCTACACCTTC. Encoded protein: CASSWRRDGYTF.

V gene TRBV5-6 combines with J gene TRBJ1-4; no clear D gene. There are 16 residues in the CDR3. Trimming took off 3 bases at V and 8 bases at J, with 20 bases between the two ends. Germline CDR1 reads SGHDT; CDR2 reads YYEEEE. The CDR3 region has the DNA TGTGCCAGCAGCTCGTATCGAACGTCTATAGAGGAAAAACTGTTTTTT. Its translation is CASSSYRTSIEEKLFF.

The rearrangement joins TRBV7-9 to TRBJ2-2; a possible D gene is TRBD1 (6 bases). This CDR3 has 15 amino acids. The germline CDR1 and CDR2 sequences are SEHNR and FQNEAQ (reference sequence). V was cut by 1 base and J by 5 bases, with 11 bases left in between. In DNA form, the CDR3 reads TGTGCCAGCAGCTTAGGATCAGGGGAGACCGGGGAGCTGTTTTTT. It specifies CASSLGSGETGELFF.

This chain joins TRBV24-1 and TRBJ2-5, with 15 bases aligning to TRBD2. Trimming at V came to 4 bases and at J to 5 bases, leaving 4 bases not matched to a gene. The CDR3 loop spans 16 amino acids. Germline CDR1 reads KGHDR; CDR2 reads SFDVKD. The CDR3 nucleotides are TGTGCCACCAGTGACCGAGGGACTAGCGGGGGGGAGACCCAGTACTTC. Protein sequence: CATSDRGTSGGETQYF.

The CDR3 coding sequence is TGTGCCAGCAGCCGTGACAGTGATGAAAAACTGTTTTTT. Protein sequence: CASSRDSDEKLFF. The gene calls are TRBV5-6 and TRBJ1-4; possible D gene TRBD1, 5 bases. The length of the CDR3 is 13 residues. Germline-derived CDR1 and CDR2 are SGHDT and YYEEEE. The V end lost 4 bases, the J end lost 6 bases, and 10 bases lay between the germline ends.

The V call is TRBV24-1, the J call TRBJ2-3; the match to TRBD1 covers 9 bases. The CDR3 consists of 16 residues. Germline CDR1 is KGHDR and CDR2 is SFDVKD. V was pared by 1 base and J by 2 bases, with 3 bases of the junction left unmatched. The CDR3 loop reads CATSDLGTGSTDTQYF. As DNA, the CDR3 is TGTGCCACCAGTGATTTAGGGACAGGGTCCACAGATACGCAGTATTTT.

The V and J genes are TRBV5-6 and TRBJ1-4, with 10 bases aligning to TRBD1. J lost 8 bases, V lost 0 bases, and 4 bases had no gene match. Per germline, CDR1 SGHDT and CDR2 YYEEEE. This CDR3 spans 15 amino acids. The CDR3 nucleotides are TGTGCCAGCAGCTTGGCCGGGACAGGGGTCGAAAAACTGTTTTTT. This encodes CASSLAGTGVEKLFF.

V gene TRBV9 combines with J gene TRBJ1-1; weak D call: TRBD1 (6 bases). The CDR3 runs 19 residues. Trimming removed 3 bases from V and 0 bases from J, with 24 bases in between. From germline, CDR1 is SGDLS and CDR2 YYNGEE. CDR3 residues: CASSGGLNGGGPMNTEAFF. CDR3 nucleotide sequence: TGTGCCAGCAGCGGAGGGCTGAATGGGGGCGGCCCAATGAACACTGAAGCTTTCTTT.

This clone has only a few counts. This chain joins TRBV28 and TRBJ1-3, with D unclear. Deletions cut 5 bases from V and 0 bases from J, with 8 bases between. There are 14 residues in the CDR3. The germline V gene encodes CDR1 MDHEN and CDR2 SYDVKM. The DNA of the CDR3 is TGTGCCAGCAGTCCTCCGACCTCTGGAAACACCATATATTTT. Translating gives CASSPPTSGNTIYF.

The chain links TRBV7-3 to TRBJ1-1; possible D gene TRBD1, 6 bases. The CDR3 is made up of 14 amino acids. Germline-derived CDR1 and CDR2 are SGHTA and FQGTGA. V was pared by 3 bases and J by 3 bases, with 11 bases between. CDR3 protein: CASSFGGGDTEAFF. The CDR3 DNA is TGTGCCAGCAGCTTTGGGGGCGGTGACACTGAAGCTTTCTTT. The complete variable domain, with remaining parts taken from reference TRBV7-3 and TRBJ1-1, reads GAGVSQTPSNKVTEKGKYVELRCDPISGHTALYWYRQSLGQGPEFLIYFQGTGAADDSGLPNDRFFAVRPEGSVSTLKIQRTERGDSAVYLCASSFGGGDTEAFFGQGTRLTVV.

The sample holds many counts of this clone. The V and J genes are TRBV6-5 and TRBJ2-7; 8 bases fit TRBD1. CDR1 is MNHEY and CDR2 is SVGAGI in the germline V gene. The V and J ends lost 6 bases and 2 bases, in that order; junction bases with no gene match: 9. The CDR3 has 15 amino acids. The CDR3 region is CASSRGTGGAYEQYV. The CDR3 coding sequence is TGTGCCAGCAGCAGGGGGACAGGAGGGGCCTACGAGCAGTACGTC.